This T cell receptor (beta chain) was found in a study of T cell responses to AZD1222 COVID-19 vaccine. As for the study in general: Both about-4-week and about-12-week second-dose recipients were combined. Study-level findings and limits: Vaccine-associated CD4 TCRs ranged over spike, dominating at 160-218 and 743-854. Increases in Spike-specific TCR breadth and depth were seen after two AZD1222 doses.

Using immunoSEQ multiplex PCR, the repertoire was profiled, and TCRdb retains in-frame clones only, with some absent. The sample lists approximately 150,000 clones, around 87% seen once, with roughly 2.5% in the top ten. Concerning this clone: Its target is unknown.

CDR1 is MNHNY, CDR2 SVGAGI, per germline (reference sequence). The V and J ends lost 10 bases and 0 bases respectively, with 16 bases between them. The CDR3 has 15 residues. Sequences were derived from peripheral blood, sampled on day 0 of AZD1222 vaccination. The rearrangement links TRBV6-6 to TRBJ1-5, with D possibly being TRBD1 (5 bases). The TCR sequence derives from an adult in good health. The CDR3 DNA reads as TGTGCCACCCACCTCGGGGCCGGTAGCAATCAGCCCCAGCATTTT. Translating gives CATHLGAGSNQPQHF.